These 15 T cell receptor beta chains originate from one sample sequenced in a study of technical replicates of blood from a few donors. The repertoire was sequenced with immunoSEQ multiplex PCR; TCRdb's copy has only in-frame clones and lacks some. Seen here are 60,000 to 85,000 clones, roughly 94% observed once, and the top ten hold under 0.5%. The sample comprised T cells isolated from PBMCs. These receptors came from a human donor in good health.

V and J are TRBV5-4 and TRBJ2-7; perhaps TRBD2 as D (5 bases). CDR1 is SGHNT, CDR2 YYREEE, per germline (reference sequence). The CDR3 extends over 13 amino acids. Trimming pared 4 bases from V and 3 bases from J, leaving 11 bases between. The CDR3 reads CASSDGSLYEQYF. Written as DNA, the CDR3 is TGTGCCAGCAGCGATGGGAGTCTCTACGAGCAGTACTTC.

V usage is TRBV7-8 and J usage is TRBJ1-2; D is unclear. CDR3 length equals 13 residues. CDR1 and CDR2 (germline): SGHVS, FQNEAQ. Trimming shortened V by 1 base and J by 7 bases, and 10 bases separated the two germline ends. The CDR3 reads CASSLDSVPGYTF. The CDR3 nucleotides read TGTGCCAGCAGCTTAGACTCGGTTCCTGGCTACACCTTC.

The chain recombines TRBV13 with TRBJ2-7, with 7 positions matching TRBD2. The trim removed 5 bases at V and 0 bases at J, leaving 4 bases unmatched. This CDR3 has 14 residues. CDR1 is PRHDT, CDR2 FYEKMQ, per germline (reference sequence). CDR3 amino acids: CASSQGGSSYEQYF. DNA of the CDR3: TGTGCCAGCAGCCAGGGAGGGAGCTCCTACGAGCAGTACTTC.

This clone was recorded once. This chain links TRBV7-3 with TRBJ2-7; 8 nucleotides agree with TRBD1. Per the germline V gene, CDR1 is SGHTA and CDR2 is FQGTGA. CDR3 length: 15 amino acids. The V gene end was trimmed by 1 base and the J gene end by 2 bases; junction bases not matched to a gene: 4. CDR3 residues: CASSLKGQGPYEQYF. CDR3 in DNA: TGTGCCAGCAGCTTAAAAGGACAGGGCCCCTACGAGCAGTACTTC.

The chain joins TRBV10-3 to TRBJ1-2; D remains ambiguous. Germline V CDR1 and CDR2: ENHRY, SYGVKD. The CDR3 spans 14 residues. The V end lost 0 bases, the J end lost 6 bases, and 11 bases lay between the germline ends. CDR3 protein: CAISESGQADGYTF. Written as DNA, the CDR3 is TGTGCCATCAGTGAGTCAGGTCAGGCAGATGGCTACACCTTC.

The rearrangement uses TRBV2 and TRBJ2-7; 7 bases map to TRBD2. The junction had 9 bases not matched to a gene; V was cut back by 10 bases and J by 3 bases. Germline CDR1 is SNHLY and CDR2 is FYNNEI. This CDR3 is 13 amino acids long. CDR3: CATQTGGIYEQYF. The CDR3 DNA reads as TGTGCCACCCAGACGGGGGGTATCTACGAGCAGTACTTC.

The gene calls are TRBV19 and TRBJ1-5; D perhaps matches TRBD1 (5 bases). Germline CDR1 reads LNHDA; CDR2 reads SQIVND (reference sequence). The CDR3 spans 13 residues. The V end lost 7 bases, the J end lost 6 bases, and 13 bases lay between the germline ends. The CDR3 protein is CASMGQGVQPQHF. The CDR3 region has the DNA TGTGCCAGTATGGGGCAGGGCGTTCAGCCCCAGCATTTT. Full variable domain (rest looked up from reference TRBV19 and TRBJ1-5): DGGITQSPKYLFRKEGQNVTLSCEQNLNHDAMYWYRQDPGQGLRLIYYSQIVNDFQKGDIAEGYSVSREKKESFPLTVTSAQKNPTAFYLCASMGQGVQPQHFGDGTRLSIL.

This chain connects TRBV5-6 to TRBJ1-1; D might be TRBD1 (5 bases). V dropped 4 bases and J dropped 6 bases, with 16 bases sitting between them. The CDR3 is made up of 14 amino acids. Germline lookup yields CDR1 SGHDT and CDR2 YYEEEE. The CDR3, as DNA: TGTGCCAGCAGCCATCCCCAGGGAGGAGCTGAAGCTTTCTTT. This codes for CASSHPQGGAEAFF.

Concerning this clone itself: This same CDR3 is encoded by further DNA sequences in the sample. The chain carries TRBV20-1 and TRBJ2-7; D uncertain. Germline lookup yields CDR1 DFQATT and CDR2 SNEGSKA (reference sequence). CDR3 size: 11 residues. Trimming left V 0 bases short and J 4 bases short, with 4 bases between. In DNA, the CDR3 is TGCAGTGCTAGAGACAGTTACGAGCAGTACTTC. Encoded protein: CSARDSYEQYF.

V usage is TRBV10-3 and J usage is TRBJ2-2; 7 bases agree with TRBD1. V lost 0 bases to trimming and J lost 4 bases; unmatched junction nucleotides: 8. The CDR3 runs to 17 residues. CDR1 is ENHRY and CDR2 is SYGVKD in the germline V gene. CDR3: CAISESIKGASTGELFF. CDR3 coding DNA: TGTGCCATCAGTGAGTCGATCAAGGGGGCGTCCACCGGGGAGCTGTTTTTT.

As DNA, the CDR3 is TGCAGCGTTGATGGGCAGGGCAACGAGCAGTACTTC. It is translated as CSVDGQGNEQYF. This rearrangement joins TRBV29-1 to TRBJ2-7; a weak D match, TRBD1 (5 bases). The CDR3 length is 12 residues. V lost 3 bases and J lost 5, with 11 bases in between. Germline V lookup: CDR1 SQVTM, CDR2 ANQGSEA.

The chain has TRBV7-2 and TRBJ1-5; D remains ambiguous. Germline CDR1 reads SGHTA; CDR2 reads FQGNSA. V was cut by 6 bases and J by 3 bases, with 6 bases left in between. This CDR3 contains 12 residues. This CDR3 reads CASSQNNQPQHF. The DNA for the CDR3 is TGTGCCAGCAGTCAAAACAATCAGCCCCAGCATTTT. Combining the CDR3 with reference TRBV7-2 and TRBJ1-5 gives the whole variable domain GAGVSQSPSNKVTEKGKDVELRCDPISGHTALYWYRQSLGQGLEFLIYFQGNSAPDKSGLPSDRFSAERTGGSVSTLTIQRTQQEDSAVYLCASSQNNQPQHFGDGTRLSIL.

V usage is TRBV25-1 and J usage is TRBJ2-6; D is unclear. The CDR3 runs to 18 residues. Trimming shortened V by 2 bases and J by 2 bases, and 16 bases separated the two germline ends. Per the germline V gene, CDR1 is MGHDK and CDR2 is SYGVNS. The CDR3 bases are TGTGCCAGCAGTGAAACCCCAGGAATCTTTGCTGGGGCCAACGTCCTGACTTTC. Translating it yields CASSETPGIFAGANVLTF.

The gene calls are TRBV9 and TRBJ2-3; weak D call: TRBD2 (6 bases). Trimming pared 7 bases from V and 4 bases from J, leaving 19 bases between. The CDR3 is 15 residues long. Germline V gene data show CDR1 as SGDLS and CDR2 as YYNGEE. This chain's CDR3 is CASSIGGLSADTQYF. In DNA, the CDR3 is TGTGCCAGCTCCATCGGGGGACTCTCCGCAGATACGCAGTATTTT.

The chain has TRBV5-1 and TRBJ1-1; TRBD1 aligns across 7 bases. Trimming removed 2 bases from V and 4 bases from J; junction bases left unmatched: 2. CDR1 and CDR2 from the germline V gene are SGHRS and YFSETQ. This CDR3 spans 13 amino acids. CDR3 nucleotides: TGCGCCAGCAGCTTAGGACAGGTCACTGAAGCTTTCTTT. Translated: CASSLGQVTEAFF.